Following are 31 T cell receptor beta chains from one sample sequenced in a study of control samples from healthy donors and cancer patients. Generated by immunoSEQ multiplex PCR, the TCRdb table keeps only in-frame clones and is missing some. The sample lists under 80,000 clones; about 95% were seen once. The sample consisted of blood. All receptors come from a woman in her twenties or thirties in good health.

The chain carries TRBV9 and TRBJ1-5; D perhaps matches TRBD1 (6 bases). The CDR3 extends over 16 amino acids. Germline CDR1 reads SGDLS; CDR2 reads YYNGEE. Deletions cut 0 bases from V and 4 bases from J, with 14 bases between. The CDR3 region is CASSVGSGGGNQPQHF. The CDR3 DNA sequence: TGTGCCAGCAGCGTAGGTTCGGGGGGCGGAAATCAGCCCCAGCATTTT. Supplemented by reference TRBV9 and TRBJ1-5, the full variable domain reads DSGVTQTPKHLITATGQRVTLRCSPRSGDLSVYWYQQSLDQGLQFLIQYYNGEERAKGNILERFSAQQFPDLHSELNLSSLELGDSALYFCASSVGSGGGNQPQHFGDGTRLSIL.

The V and J genes are TRBV9 and TRBJ2-3; D is uncertain. The CDR3 extends over 16 amino acids. Trimming shortened V by 0 bases and J by 0 bases, and 11 bases separated the two germline ends. Germline loops: CDR1 SGDLS, CDR2 YYNGEE. The CDR3 sequence: CASSVVDDSSTDTQYF. In DNA, the CDR3 is TGTGCCAGCAGCGTAGTCGACGACTCTAGCACAGATACGCAGTATTTT.

The gene calls are TRBV7-9 and TRBJ1-4; D uncertain. V shed 4 bases and J shed 7 bases, with 7 bases lying between them. The CDR3 extends over 12 amino acids. Germline V gives CDR1 SEHNR, CDR2 FQNEAQ (reference sequence). The CDR3 DNA reads as TGTGCCAGCAGCTACGAGGGTGAAAAACTGTTTTTT. Translation gives CASSYEGEKLFF.

The chain carries TRBV7-9 and TRBJ1-5, with TRBD1 identical over 8 bases. Looked up from germline, CDR1 is SEHNR and CDR2 is FQNEAQ (reference sequence). Germline trimming cut 4 bases from V and 2 bases from J; bases unmatched to any gene: 10. The CDR3 loop spans 17 amino acids. CDR3 sequence reads: CASSSGQGGLRNQPQHF. The CDR3, as DNA: TGTGCCAGCAGCTCAGGACAGGGTGGGTTACGCAATCAGCCCCAGCATTTT.

The rearrangement joins TRBV2 to TRBJ1-2, with TRBD1 matching over 9 bases. This CDR3 contains 15 residues. Germline V gene sequence: CDR1 SNHLY, CDR2 FYNNEI. With 5 bases clipped from V and 7 bases from J, the junction kept 11 bases outside the gene matches. The CDR3 DNA follows: TGTGCCAGCAGTCCGCGGACACAGGGGGCAGGTGGCTACACCTTC. This codes for CASSPRTQGAGGYTF.

The rearrangement links TRBV3-1 (or the pseudogene TRBV3-2) to TRBJ1-1; 8 positions agree with TRBD1. CDR3 size: 14 residues. The germline gives CDR1 LGHDT, CDR2 YNNKEL (reference sequence). V was clipped by 3 bases and J by 10 bases; unmatched bases: 10. CDR3 coding DNA: TGTGCCAGCAGCCAGCGGGACAGGAGGTTTGGAGCTTTCTTT. As protein: CASSQRDRRFGAFF.

The chain employs TRBV7-9 and TRBJ1-2; D is unclear. The CDR3 runs to 12 residues. Germline V gene sequence: CDR1 SEHNR, CDR2 FQNEAQ (reference sequence). V lost 4 bases to trimming and J lost 4 bases, with 7 bases between them. For the CDR3, the DNA is TGTGCCAGCAGCTCCAGCAGCTATGGCTACACCTTC. It yields the protein CASSSSSYGYTF.

This clone occurred once. The V gene is TRBV2, the J gene TRBJ1-3, with D unresolved. The CDR3 contains 13 residues. Trimming pared 6 bases from V and 0 bases from J, leaving 6 bases between. Germline assignment: CDR1 SNHLY and CDR2 FYNNEI. The CDR3 DNA reads TGTGCCAGCAGCTCTTCCTCTGGAAACACCATATATTTT. Protein product: CASSSSSGNTIYF.

The V call is TRBV3-1 (or the pseudogene TRBV3-2), the J call TRBJ2-1, with 11 bases aligning to TRBD2. Trimming cost V 4 bases and J 4 bases; bases outside gene matches: 9. The CDR3 has 17 amino acids. Germline values: CDR1 LGHDT, CDR2 YNNKEL (reference sequence). The CDR3 DNA reads as TGTGCCAGCAGCCTCACCCTAGCGGGGGGCCATTACAATGAGCAGTTCTTC. It yields the protein CASSLTLAGGHYNEQFF.

V and J are TRBV7-9 and TRBJ2-1, with D maybe TRBD1 (5 bases). The CDR3 spans 13 residues. The germline V gene encodes CDR1 SEHNR and CDR2 FQNEAQ (reference sequence). V lost 1 base to trimming and J lost 7 bases, with 8 bases between them. CDR3 nucleotides: TGTGCCAGCAGCTTAGTATACAGGAATGAGCAGTTCTTC. The encoded protein is CASSLVYRNEQFF.

This clone has a single count. The V and J genes are TRBV6-5 and TRBJ1-1; 8 positions agree with TRBD1. J lost 4 bases, V lost 0 bases, and 7 bases had no gene match. The CDR3 consists of 16 residues. The germline CDR1 and CDR2 sequences are MNHEY and SVGAGI. The CDR3 sequence: CASSYSIRGRGTEAFF. For the CDR3, the DNA is TGTGCCAGCAGTTACTCGATCAGGGGGCGCGGCACTGAAGCTTTCTTT.

The chain uses TRBV18 and TRBJ1-1, with 9 nucleotides matching TRBD1. Trimming removed 0 bases from V and 4 bases from J; junction bases left unmatched: 6. CDR1 and CDR2 (germline): KGHSH, LQKENI. The CDR3 sequence is 16 residues long. The CDR3 sequence: CASSPPKTGGTTEAFF. As DNA, the CDR3 is TGTGCCAGCTCACCACCGAAGACAGGGGGGACCACTGAAGCTTTCTTT.

The chain carries TRBV12-3 or TRBV12-4 and TRBJ1-1; 7 nucleotides agree with TRBD1. The CDR3 is 13 amino acids. V shed 5 bases and J 4 bases; nucleotides not matched to a gene: 4. The CDR3, as DNA: TGTGCCAGCAGTGTACAGGGGTCCACTGAAGCTTTCTTT. It is translated as CASSVQGSTEAFF.

J is TRBJ2-5 and V is TRBV6-5; 7 bases match TRBD1. V dropped 7 bases and J dropped 4; count of bases not matched to a gene: 3. This CDR3 contains 12 residues. Looked up from germline, CDR1 is MNHEY and CDR2 is SVGAGI. The CDR3 sequence: CASTDRAETQYF. The CDR3 nucleotides are TGTGCCAGCACAGACAGGGCAGAGACCCAGTACTTC.

The chain uses TRBV3-1 (or the pseudogene TRBV3-2) and TRBJ1-6; TRBD1 aligns across 9 bases. J lost 5 bases, V lost 4 bases, and 9 bases had no gene match. CDR3 length: 17 amino acids. Germline CDR1 LGHDT, CDR2 YNNKEL (reference sequence). Here the CDR3 reads CASSPGQGWENNSPLHF. DNA of the CDR3: TGTGCCAGCAGCCCCGGACAGGGGTGGGAGAATAATTCACCCCTCCACTTT.

This CDR3 is CASSGQGGVGTQYF. Here the CDR3 DNA reads TGTGCCAGCAGCGGACAGGGGGGAGTTGGGACCCAGTACTTC. V usage is TRBV7-9 and J usage is TRBJ2-5, with TRBD1 matching over 10 bases. The CDR3 extends over 14 amino acids. Losses at the gene ends were 5 bases for V and 7 bases for J; bases not matched to a gene: 7. Germline values: CDR1 SEHNR, CDR2 FQNEAQ (reference sequence). Filled out from reference TRBV7-9 and TRBJ2-5, the complete variable domain reads DTGVSQNPRHKITKRGQNVTFRCDPISEHNRLYWYRQTLGQGPEFLTYFQNEAQLEKSRLLSDRFSAERPKGSFSTLEIQRTEQGDSAMYLCASSGQGGVGTQYFGPGTRLLVL.

A single count supports this clone. The rearrangement uses TRBV18 and TRBJ1-5; TRBD1 might be the D (5 bases). Germline CDR1 KGHSH, CDR2 LQKENI. This CDR3 has 14 residues. Trimming stripped 4 bases from V and 7 bases from J, with 14 bases between. The CDR3 is CASSLQGGRQPQHF. Written as DNA, the CDR3 is TGTGCCAGCTCACTGCAGGGTGGTAGACAGCCCCAGCATTTT.

This clone was picked up one time. J is TRBJ1-1 and V is TRBV6-5; 9 bases fit TRBD1. The CDR3 totals 13 residues. Germline values: CDR1 MNHEY, CDR2 SVGAGI. V shed 5 bases, J shed 5 bases, and the junction held 3 bases outside the gene matches. CDR3 coding DNA: TGTGCCAGCAGTAAGGACAGGGGTACTGAAGCTTTCTTT. Protein product: CASSKDRGTEAFF.

The chain recombines TRBV10-1 with TRBJ1-6, with TRBD1 as a possible D gene (5 bases). Trimming stripped 4 bases from V and 10 bases from J, with 11 bases between. Germline V gene data show CDR1 as WNHNN and CDR2 as SYGVQD (reference sequence). The CDR3 extends over 13 amino acids. The CDR3 DNA reads TGCGCCAGCAGTGGAAATCGGGACTCACCCCTCCACTTT. Translation gives CASSGNRDSPLHF.

The chain couples TRBV19 to TRBJ1-5, with D uncertain. The CDR3 is 14 residues long. V lost 0 bases to trimming and J lost 7 bases, with 10 bases between them. Germline CDR1 is LNHDA and CDR2 is SQIVND (reference sequence). CDR3 coding DNA: TGTGCCAGTAGTATAGACCTGGGGTACCAGCCCCAGCATTTT. Its protein is CASSIDLGYQPQHF. The full variable domain, its missing parts supplied by reference TRBV19 and TRBJ1-5, is DGGITQSPKYLFRKEGQNVTLSCEQNLNHDAMYWYRQDPGQGLRLIYYSQIVNDFQKGDIAEGYSVSREKKESFPLTVTSAQKNPTAFYLCASSIDLGYQPQHFGDGTRLSIL.

The chain has TRBV9 and TRBJ2-2, with unresolved D. The CDR3 totals 15 residues. Germline CDR1 and CDR2: SGDLS and YYNGEE. Trimming shortened V by 1 base and J by 0 bases, and 7 bases separated the two germline ends. CDR3 sequence (DNA): TGTGCCAGCAGCGTATATGGACCGAACACCGGGGAGCTGTTTTTT. Protein sequence: CASSVYGPNTGELFF.

A single count supports this clone. The chain links TRBV7-2 to TRBJ1-2; no reliable D call. CDR1 is SGHTA and CDR2 is FQGNSA in the germline V gene. With 7 bases removed from V and 5 bases from J, the gap between germline ends came to 14 bases. CDR3 length equals 13 residues. CDR3 in amino acids: CASTYWQTYGYTF. The CDR3 DNA is TGTGCCAGCACTTATTGGCAAACTTATGGCTACACCTTC.

CDR3 sequence: CASSSQGRTEAFF. The DNA for the CDR3 is TGTGCCAGCAGCTCACAGGGGAGGACTGAAGCTTTCTTT. The rearrangement joins TRBV11-1 to TRBJ1-1; 7 nucleotides agree with TRBD1. Losses at the gene ends were 4 bases for V and 5 bases for J; bases not matched to a gene: 4. Germline CDR1 is SGHAT and CDR2 is FQDESV (reference sequence). This CDR3 is built from 13 residues.

The chain employs TRBV25-1 and TRBJ1-1; tentative D call: TRBD1 (6 bases). This CDR3 has 14 residues. V lost 5 bases and J lost 11, with 21 bases in between. Germline values: CDR1 MGHDK, CDR2 SYGVNS. CDR3 in amino acids: CASSFVRQEMHAFF. The CDR3 nucleotides read TGTGCCAGCAGTTTCGTTAGACAGGAGATGCACGCTTTCTTT.

The chain combines TRBV2 with TRBJ2-1, with a tentative D call TRBD2 (7 bases). This CDR3 contains 14 residues. Trimming pared 7 bases from V and 6 bases from J, leaving 16 bases between. The germline CDR1 and CDR2 sequences are SNHLY and FYNNEI. Here the CDR3 DNA reads TGTGCCAGCATAAGGGAGGGGGGAGGCAATGAGCAGTTCTTC. It yields the protein CASIREGGGNEQFF.

The chain combines TRBV12-3 or TRBV12-4 with TRBJ1-2, with unresolved D. Trimming left V 7 bases short and J 6 bases short, with 9 bases between. The CDR3 covers 11 residues. This CDR3 reads CASTAADGYTF. The CDR3 nucleotides read TGTGCCAGCACTGCGGCGGATGGCTACACCTTC.

As concerns this clone: Other DNA sequences in the same sample also yield this CDR3. V gene TRBV6-5 combines with J gene TRBJ2-3, with 10 nucleotides matching TRBD2. The germline V gene has CDR1 MNHEY and CDR2 SVGAGI. The length of the CDR3 is 15 residues. Losses at the gene ends were 2 bases for V and 5 bases for J; bases not matched to a gene: 4. This CDR3 reads CASSYQRGGLDTQYF. The CDR3 coding sequence is TGTGCCAGCAGTTACCAGCGGGGGGGCCTAGATACGCAGTATTTT.

This clone was recorded a few times. The rearrangement uses TRBV15 and TRBJ2-1, with D maybe TRBD2 (7 bases). The CDR3 has 16 residues. CDR1 and CDR2 (germline): LNHNV, YYDKDF (reference sequence). Trimming shortened V by 0 bases and J by 4 bases, and 13 bases separated the two germline ends. CDR3 in amino acids: CATSRDYEGGYNEQFF. CDR3 in DNA: TGTGCCACCAGCAGAGATTACGAGGGGGGGTACAATGAGCAGTTCTTC.

Of note for this clone: Other DNA sequences in this specimen translate into the identical CDR3. V gene TRBV27 combines with J gene TRBJ1-4; a possible D gene is TRBD1 (5 bases). V was trimmed by 2 bases and J by 7 bases, leaving 8 bases between them. Germline-derived CDR1 and CDR2 are MNHEY and SMNVEV (reference sequence). This CDR3 comprises 13 residues. CDR3 residues: CASSLRGGEKLFF. DNA of the CDR3: TGTGCCAGCAGTTTACGGGGGGGTGAAAAACTGTTTTTT.

This chain uses TRBV6-5 with TRBJ1-6; 9 bases are shared with TRBD1. CDR1 and CDR2 from the germline V gene are MNHEY and SVGAGI. V gave up 6 bases and J gave up 10 bases; unmatched junction bases: 7. The CDR3 sequence is 14 residues long. The CDR3 sequence: CASRETGGGSPLHF. DNA of the CDR3: TGTGCCAGCAGGGAGACAGGGGGGGGATCACCCCTCCACTTT.

The rearrangement links TRBV2 to TRBJ1-3; D is unclear. Germline V gives CDR1 SNHLY, CDR2 FYNNEI. V lost 4 bases and J lost 0, with 10 bases in between. The CDR3 covers 15 residues. Written as DNA, the CDR3 is TGTGCCAGCAGTGCCGGACGGAGCTCTGGAAACACCATATATTTT. Translated: CASSAGRSSGNTIYF.